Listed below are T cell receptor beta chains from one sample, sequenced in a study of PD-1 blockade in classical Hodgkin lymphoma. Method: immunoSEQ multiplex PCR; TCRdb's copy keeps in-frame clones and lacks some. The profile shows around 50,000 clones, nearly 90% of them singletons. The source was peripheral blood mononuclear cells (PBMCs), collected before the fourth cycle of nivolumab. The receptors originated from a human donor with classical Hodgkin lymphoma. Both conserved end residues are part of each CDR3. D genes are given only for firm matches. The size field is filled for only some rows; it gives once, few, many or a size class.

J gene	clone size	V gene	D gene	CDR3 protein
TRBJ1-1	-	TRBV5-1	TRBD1	CASAGTGASTEAFF
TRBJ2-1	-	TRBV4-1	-	CASPTKNSVEQFF
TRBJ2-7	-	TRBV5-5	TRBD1	CASRRGQDLEQYF
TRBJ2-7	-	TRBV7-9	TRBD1	CASSPPPGQGYEQYF
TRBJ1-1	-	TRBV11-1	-	CASSFRVTEAFF
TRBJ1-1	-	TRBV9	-	CASSEWSRGTGNRWPEAFF
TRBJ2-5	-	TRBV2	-	CASMWGLALGETQYF
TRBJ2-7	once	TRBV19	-	CASSTVTRGYEQYF
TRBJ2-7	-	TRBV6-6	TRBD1	CASKTATGLYEQYF
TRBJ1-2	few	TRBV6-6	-	CASRIDGGGYGYTF
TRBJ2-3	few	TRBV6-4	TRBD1	CASSAGTGGTDTQYF
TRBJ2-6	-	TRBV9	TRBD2	CASSVGRDWREGPGGANVLTF
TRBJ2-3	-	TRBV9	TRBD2	CASSTSGSTDTQYF
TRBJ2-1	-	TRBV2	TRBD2	CASSPTSGRANEQFF
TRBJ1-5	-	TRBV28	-	CASKMGVKRNQPQHF
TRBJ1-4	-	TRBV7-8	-	CASSLVTGHGEKLFF
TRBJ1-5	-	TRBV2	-	CASSESLGSNQPQHF
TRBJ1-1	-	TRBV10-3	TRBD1	CAIRRQGMNTEAFF
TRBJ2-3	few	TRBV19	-	CASSTRPTGFADTQYF
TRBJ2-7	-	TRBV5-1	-	CASSPNDVGPYEQYF
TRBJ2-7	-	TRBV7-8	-	CASSLGLGKYF
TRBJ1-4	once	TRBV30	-	CAWSDTYLVNEKLFF
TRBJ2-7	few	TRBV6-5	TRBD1	CASSYEQGAYEQYF
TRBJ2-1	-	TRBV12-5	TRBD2	CASDPGLADNNEQFF
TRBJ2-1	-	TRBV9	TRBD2	CASSVGGLAAYNEQFF
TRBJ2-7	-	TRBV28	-	CASVTPTGAYEQYF
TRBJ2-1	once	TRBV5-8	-	CASSGPGRSSYNEQFF
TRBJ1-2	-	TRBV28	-	CASSFRANYGYTF
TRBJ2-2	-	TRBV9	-	CASTSNTGELFF
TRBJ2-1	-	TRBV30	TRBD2	CAWNVAGGPSYEQFF
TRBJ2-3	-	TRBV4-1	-	CASSQVGPTDTQYF
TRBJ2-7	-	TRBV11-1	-	CASSLSSAIGYEQYF
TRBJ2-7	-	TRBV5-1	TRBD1	CASSSDRETTYEQYF
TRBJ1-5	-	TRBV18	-	CASSPFSGPQIQHF
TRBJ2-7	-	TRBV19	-	CASKETGNYEQYF
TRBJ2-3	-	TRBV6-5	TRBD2	CASSYISGRTDTQYF
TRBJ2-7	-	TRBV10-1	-	CASSEYGAYEQYF
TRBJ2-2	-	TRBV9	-	CASSVSYTGELFF
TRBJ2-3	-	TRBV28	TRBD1	CASSPDRGYADTQYF
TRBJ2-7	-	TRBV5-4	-	CASSLGKGSSSYEQYF
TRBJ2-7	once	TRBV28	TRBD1	CASSFDRAYEQYF
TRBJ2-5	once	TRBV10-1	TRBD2	CASSETRLAVSQETQYF
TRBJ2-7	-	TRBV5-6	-	CASSLWQGMRGEQYF
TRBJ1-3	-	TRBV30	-	CAWGRGWTQRGGNTIYF
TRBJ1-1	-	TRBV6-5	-	CASSYSSLNTEAFF
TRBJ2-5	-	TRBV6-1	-	CASSRSGYSQETQYF
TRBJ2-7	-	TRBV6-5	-	CASSSGTQDEQYF
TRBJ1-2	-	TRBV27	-	CASKAGGRTPTNYGYTF
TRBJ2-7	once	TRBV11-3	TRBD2	CASSYGLGLDEQYF
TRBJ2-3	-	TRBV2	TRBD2	CASSGLGQKTSGRTDTQYF
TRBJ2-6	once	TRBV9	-	CASSVGTGGSGANVLTF
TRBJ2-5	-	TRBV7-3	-	CASSPAPTGRQETQYF
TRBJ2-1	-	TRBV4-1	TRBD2	CASSQTGTSSYNEQFF
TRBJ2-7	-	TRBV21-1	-	CASSKGDRAAEQYF
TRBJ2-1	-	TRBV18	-	CASSPRRKEIKGAYNEQFF
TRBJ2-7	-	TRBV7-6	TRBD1	CASREQGAYEQYF
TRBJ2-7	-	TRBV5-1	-	CASTQRPLGVYEQYF
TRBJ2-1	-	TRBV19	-	CASRRANALYNEQFF
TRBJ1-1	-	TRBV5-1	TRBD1	CASSQGPAGGTELAFF
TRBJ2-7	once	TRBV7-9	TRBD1	CASSPRTGEVEQYF